The sample holds many counts of the clone carrying this T cell receptor (beta chain). Antigen specificity is unknown. The sample originates from a study of CD8+CD57+ T cells in acquired aplastic anemia. Investigators profiled TCR beta VDJ and CDR3 from genomic DNA template. In TCRdb, the reads were re-called with MiXCR into one record per CDR3 protein. The sample lists 90,000 to 130,000 distinct CDR3 sequences, approximately 49% seen once, with roughly 30% in the top ten. Notes on the study in general: In common between the patients and the controls were approximately 30 CD8+ CDR3 sequences.

The CDR3 is 13 residues long. Germline CDR1 is SGHNT and CDR2 is YYREEE (reference sequence). Trimming removed 2 bases at V and 6 bases at J, with 12 bases between. The chain uses TRBV5-4 and TRBJ2-7; D may be TRBD1 (6 bases). This TCR derives from a human donor in good health, serving as a control. Sequencing was performed on sorted CD4+, CD8+, or CD8+CD57+ T cells (not recorded which) from PBMCs. CDR3 sequence reads: CASSFQGNPEQYF. The CDR3 DNA reads TGTGCCAGCAGCTTCCAGGGGAACCCCGAGCAGTACTTC.